This T cell receptor beta chain was sequenced in a study of blood T cell repertoires in COVID-19. Study-wide context: Both acute and convalescent COVID-19 samples were obtained from the United States, Italy and Spain. Sources were T cells, B-cell-depleted T cells, or PBMCs; the material itself was cDNA or gDNA.

The Seattle patients joined while their infection was active and were tracked longitudinally afterward. This clone was seen once. Germline CDR1 is MNHEY and CDR2 is SVGEGT. After removal of 5 bases from V and 0 bases from J, the junction contained 6 bases not matched to a gene. The CDR3 is 16 amino acids. Under the authors' procedure: Amplification from reference gene primers served as the basis for estimated nucleated cell counts. Repertoires were generated with immunoSEQ multiplex PCR, while TCRdb's copy carries only in-frame clones and drops some. That table is the source of V, J and clone size, and D and trimming were worked out from the DNA. The data show about 68,000 clones, 86% seen once.

The chain recombines TRBV6-2 or TRBV6-3 with TRBJ1-5, with 8 positions matching TRBD1. Sequenced material: peripheral blood. This TCR came from a man at least 80 years old with COVID-19, enrolled during active disease. CDR3 bases: TGTGCCAGCAGTCGGACAGGGACCTATAGCAATCAGCCCCAGCATTTT. This encodes CASSRTGTYSNQPQHF.